This T cell receptor (beta chain) was captured by sequencing in a study of cytomegalovirus exposure and HLA in healthy donors. As for the study in general: Drawn from HLA-typed donors, 83 million or so unique TCRs were held in an early data release.

13 Jbeta primers and 60 Vbeta primers were used for the PCR. Original processing notes: Counted up in a later analysis, unique TCR beta chains came to about 80 million, with around 10 million shared. The table came from immunoSEQ multiplex PCR; TCRdb's copy has only in-frame clones and leaves some out. The D gene and trimming were derived from the DNA, and the V and J assignments and clone size from that table. The top ten clones hold about 14% of a sample with 86,000 or so clones, 70% to 80% of them seen once. The CDR3 consists of 17 residues. V was cut by 0 bases and J by 1 base, with 13 bases left in between. Germline CDR1 MGHDK, CDR2 SYGVNS. Study-level points and caveats: From TCR beta sequences, most subjects' HLA-A and HLA-B alleles were reportedly predicted accurately. Segments of the TCR beta V type were, in most cases, productive about 87% or about 30% of the time in an earlier analysis.

Note on this clone: Its antigen is not identified.

The receptor comes from a woman aged 40 to 50 in good health and CMV-seropositive. The specimen sequenced was PBMCs. The chain carries TRBV25-1 and TRBJ2-4, with a weak D call TRBD2 (6 bases). CDR3 amino acids: CASSEYSGLWAKNIQYF. CDR3 in DNA: TGTGCCAGCAGTGAATATTCGGGACTTTGGGCCAAAAACATTCAGTACTTC.